The 31 T cell receptor beta chains in this list originate from one sample, sequenced in a study of T cell responses to AZD1222 COVID-19 vaccine. Profiling relied on immunoSEQ multiplex PCR, and the TCRdb table lists in-frame clones only, not all of them. In the table there are 140,000 or so clones, 89% of which are singletons. Material: peripheral blood, obtained on day 0 of AZD1222 vaccination. All receptors come from an adult in good health.

The chain combines TRBV5-1 with TRBJ1-1; possible D gene TRBD1, 5 bases. V gave up 5 bases and J gave up 1 base, with 9 bases separating them. Per germline, CDR1 SGHRS and CDR2 YFSETQ. This CDR3 contains 13 residues. The CDR3 region is CASSYDRNTEAFF. DNA for the CDR3: TGCGCCAGCAGTTATGACAGGAACACTGAAGCTTTCTTT.

The V gene is TRBV18, the J gene TRBJ1-3; no definite D call. The CDR3 spans 15 residues. Germline V CDR1 and CDR2: KGHSH, LQKENI. V lost 2 bases to trimming and J lost 0 bases, with 8 bases between them. The CDR3 DNA follows: TGTGCCAGCTCACCAAACAGCGTCTCTGGAAACACCATATATTTT. It is translated as CASSPNSVSGNTIYF.

This chain connects TRBV3-1 (or the pseudogene TRBV3-2) to TRBJ1-2, with TRBD1 as a possible D gene (6 bases). This CDR3 is 14 amino acids long. Germline CDR1 reads LGHDT; CDR2 reads YNNKEL (reference sequence). Trimming stripped 4 bases from V and 2 bases from J, with 11 bases between. Written as DNA, the CDR3 is TGTGCCAGCAGCCGGGGACAACCGAACTATGGCTACACCTTC. Amino acids: CASSRGQPNYGYTF.

The rearrangement links TRBV2 to TRBJ2-4; no definite D call. Trimming pared 8 bases from V and 3 bases from J, leaving 8 bases between. CDR3 size: 12 residues. The germline V gene has CDR1 SNHLY and CDR2 FYNNEI. The CDR3 region has the DNA TGTGCCAGCCGGACGGTCAAAAACATTCAGTACTTC. Translation gives CASRTVKNIQYF.

This chain uses TRBV4-1 with TRBJ2-1; 8 nucleotides line up with TRBD2. V lost 3 bases to trimming and J lost 4 bases; unmatched junction nucleotides: 8. CDR3 size: 16 residues. Germline V gene data show CDR1 as MGHRA and CDR2 as YSYEKL. The CDR3 sequence is CASSHLVRGVYNEQFF. Here the CDR3 DNA reads TGCGCCAGCAGCCATCTCGTGCGGGGGGTGTACAATGAGCAGTTCTTC.

This chain links TRBV28 with TRBJ2-7; 7 bases are a match to TRBD1. The length of the CDR3 is 13 residues. Trimming cost V 7 bases and J 3 bases; bases outside gene matches: 6. Germline loops: CDR1 MDHEN, CDR2 SYDVKM. For the CDR3, the DNA is TGTGCCAGCACGGGACAGAACCTCTACGAGCAGTACTTC. Translation gives CASTGQNLYEQYF.

CDR3: CASSIDFLQEQYF. The CDR3 bases are TGTGCCAGTAGTATAGATTTTTTGCAAGAGCAGTACTTC. J is TRBJ2-7 and V is TRBV19; D not certain. Germline V CDR1 and CDR2: LNHDA, SQIVND (reference sequence). V was pared by 0 bases and J by 7 bases, with 10 bases between. This CDR3 has 13 amino acids.

In DNA, the CDR3 is TGTGCCAGCACATACAGGGATTTTAGCACTGAAGCTTTCTTT. Translated, it gives CASTYRDFSTEAFF. V usage is TRBV5-4 and J usage is TRBJ1-1; a possible D gene is TRBD1 (6 bases). The CDR3 totals 14 residues. Trimming cost V 6 bases and J 4 bases, with 16 bases left between them. Germline V gives CDR1 SGHNT, CDR2 YYREEE (reference sequence).

This chain uses TRBV11-2 with TRBJ2-1; D unresolved. The CDR3 runs to 14 residues. V was trimmed by 1 base and J by 10 bases, leaving 14 bases between them. The germline V gene encodes CDR1 SGHAT and CDR2 FQNNGV. The CDR3 sequence is CASSLVGTKGEQFF. In DNA, the CDR3 is TGTGCCAGCAGCTTAGTAGGAACGAAAGGAGAGCAGTTCTTC.

The rearrangement uses TRBV28 and TRBJ1-2; perhaps TRBD1 as D (5 bases). V shed 6 bases and J shed 2 bases, with 10 bases lying between them. CDR1 is MDHEN, CDR2 SYDVKM, per germline. The CDR3 is made up of 13 amino acids. This CDR3 reads CASRVDSNYGYTF. The CDR3 nucleotides are TGTGCCAGCAGGGTCGACAGCAACTATGGCTACACCTTC.

V usage is TRBV29-1 and J usage is TRBJ2-5; 12 nucleotides agree with TRBD2. The CDR3 totals 15 residues. Per germline, CDR1 SQVTM and CDR2 ANQGSEA. V was pared by 6 bases and J by 5 bases, with 10 bases of the junction left unmatched. The CDR3 region is CSVAGSSGRGETQYF. The CDR3 bases are TGCAGCGTGGCGGGTTCTAGCGGGAGGGGGGAGACCCAGTACTTC. Using reference TRBV29-1 and TRBJ2-5 for the parts outside the CDR3, the full variable domain is SAVISQKPSRDICQRGTSLTIQCQVDSQVTMMFWYRQQPGQSLTLIATANQGSEATYESGFVIDKFPISRPNLTFSTLTVSNMSPEDSSIYLCSVAGSSGRGETQYFGPGTRLLVL.

The rearrangement links TRBV27 to TRBJ1-6; D is unclear. Between the trimmed V and J ends, which lost 6 bases and 9 bases, there was a span of 12 bases. This CDR3 contains 13 residues. The germline CDR1 and CDR2 sequences are MNHEY and SMNVEV (reference sequence). The CDR3: CASRWVRTSPLHF. CDR3 in DNA: TGTGCCAGCAGGTGGGTCCGGACTTCACCCCTCCACTTT.

CDR3 DNA sequence: TGTGCCAGCAGCCAAACCGGGACTAGCGGGGGATTCTCCTACAATGAGCAGTTCTTC. This gives the protein CASSQTGTSGGFSYNEQFF. The rearrangement links TRBV3-1 (or the pseudogene TRBV3-2) to TRBJ2-1; the match to TRBD2 covers 14 bases. Germline CDR1 LGHDT, CDR2 YNNKEL (reference sequence). The CDR3 is 19 amino acids. The ends lost 2 bases at V and 0 bases at J; junction bases unmatched: 6.

This clone was seen once. This rearrangement joins TRBV18 to TRBJ1-1, with 11 bases identical to TRBD1. The CDR3 is made up of 14 amino acids. V lost 6 bases and J lost 6; bases outside the gene matches: 6. Germline V lookup: CDR1 KGHSH, CDR2 LQKENI. The CDR3 sequence: CASSLGQGVAEAFF. The CDR3, as DNA: TGTGCCAGCTCGCTGGGACAGGGGGTCGCTGAAGCTTTCTTT. Full variable domain (remainder filled in from reference TRBV18 and TRBJ1-1): NAGVMQNPRHLVRRRGQEARLRCSPMKGHSHVYWYRQLPEEGLKFMVYLQKENIIDESGMPKERFSAEFPKEGPSILRIQQVVRGDSAAYFCASSLGQGVAEAFFGQGTRLTVV.

The chain combines TRBV7-3 with TRBJ2-7; TRBD2 aligns across 9 bases. Germline CDR1 and CDR2: SGHTA and FQGTGA. The V and J ends lost 2 bases and 0 bases, in that order; junction bases with no gene match: 2. The CDR3 totals 15 residues. CDR3 loop: CASSLVSGGSYEQYF. The CDR3 DNA follows: TGTGCCAGCAGCTTAGTTAGCGGGGGCTCCTACGAGCAGTACTTC. The full variable domain, completed using reference TRBV7-3 and TRBJ2-7, is GAGVSQTPSNKVTEKGKYVELRCDPISGHTALYWYRQSLGQGPEFLIYFQGTGAADDSGLPNDRFFAVRPEGSVSTLKIQRTERGDSAVYLCASSLVSGGSYEQYFGPGTRLTVT.

The chain joins TRBV20-1 to TRBJ1-5; 8 bases fit TRBD1. This CDR3 spans 14 amino acids. Germline V gene lookup returns CDR1 DFQATT and CDR2 SNEGSKA (reference sequence). V shed 3 bases and J 5 bases; nucleotides not matched to a gene: 6. The CDR3 nucleotides read TGCAGTGCTAGTGGCAGGGGGCCTGATCAGCCCCAGCATTTT. It yields the protein CSASGRGPDQPQHF.

The chain joins TRBV27 to TRBJ2-6; 8 bases map to TRBD1. The germline CDR1 and CDR2 sequences are MNHEY and SMNVEV (reference sequence). CDR3 length: 16 residues. Trimming at V came to 7 bases and at J to 3 bases, leaving 8 bases not matched to a gene. The CDR3 sequence is CASKGTGLYGANVLTF. The CDR3 DNA sequence: TGTGCCAGCAAGGGGACAGGCCTATATGGGGCCAACGTCCTGACTTTC.

V usage is TRBV6-1 and J usage is TRBJ1-6, with D perhaps matching TRBD1 (6 bases). CDR1 is MNHNS, CDR2 SASEGT, per germline. Deletions cut 3 bases from V and 16 bases from J, with 16 bases between. The CDR3 is 13 amino acids. This CDR3 is CASSEGQQGPLHF. CDR3 coding DNA: TGTGCCAGCAGTGAGGGTCAACAGGGCCCTCTCCACTTT.

The chain employs TRBV11-3 and TRBJ1-1; D perhaps matches TRBD1 (5 bases). Deletions cut 5 bases from V and 8 bases from J, with 12 bases between. The CDR3 sequence is 12 residues long. The germline CDR1 and CDR2 sequences are SGHNT and YENEEA. CDR3 sequence reads: CASSRYGAEAFF. The CDR3 nucleotides are TGTGCCAGCAGCCGATATGGGGCCGAAGCTTTCTTT.

This chain joins TRBV15 and TRBJ1-4, with 7 bases that match TRBD1. Germline lookup yields CDR1 LNHNV and CDR2 YYDKDF (reference sequence). The V segment lost 5 bases and the J segment 2 bases; nucleotides outside the gene matches: 8. This CDR3 is built from 16 residues. CDR3 protein: CATSHDRAPTNEKLFF. In nucleotides, the CDR3 is TGTGCCACCAGCCATGACAGGGCCCCCACTAATGAAAAACTGTTTTTT.

The chain links TRBV4-2 to TRBJ1-2; no clear D gene. Germline CDR1 and CDR2: LGHNA and YNFKEQ. The ends were cut back, 0 bases at V and 4 bases at J, with 9 bases in the middle. There are 14 residues in the CDR3. CDR3 nucleotide sequence: TGTGCCAGCAGCCAAGATTCGCAAGTCTATGGCTACACCTTC. Amino acid sequence: CASSQDSQVYGYTF.

The chain employs TRBV19 and TRBJ1-1; 7 positions agree with TRBD1. This CDR3 has 15 residues. The V gene's germline CDR1 is LNHDA and CDR2 SQIVND (reference sequence). V was clipped by 6 bases and J by 10 bases; unmatched bases: 17. For the CDR3, the DNA is TGTGCCAGTAGCACCGCTGGAACAGGTCAGGGGGGAGCTTTCTTT. This encodes CASSTAGTGQGGAFF.

CDR3 loop: CASSLVRGKVYEQYF. CDR3 sequence (DNA): TGTGCCAGCAGCTTAGTACGGGGCAAGGTGTACGAGCAGTACTTC. This chain joins TRBV11-2 and TRBJ2-7, with D perhaps TRBD1 or TRBD2 (5 bases each). V lost 1 base and J lost 4, with 14 bases in between. Germline CDR1 is SGHAT and CDR2 is FQNNGV. The length of the CDR3 is 15 residues.

The chain carries TRBV5-1 and TRBJ1-2; D is unresolved. Germline lookup yields CDR1 SGHRS and CDR2 YFSETQ. The CDR3 runs to 15 residues. V lost 0 bases, J lost 0 bases, and 9 bases lay in between. This CDR3 is CASSLAAGANYGYTF. CDR3 in DNA: TGCGCCAGCAGCTTGGCCGCCGGAGCTAACTATGGCTACACCTTC.

Worth noting for this clone: This sample also contains other DNA sequences that code for the same CDR3. The chain carries TRBV27 and TRBJ1-5, with TRBD1 as a possible D gene (5 bases). Germline CDR1 is MNHEY and CDR2 is SMNVEV (reference sequence). The CDR3 length is 15 residues. The V end was cut by 3 bases, the J end by 2 bases, with 11 bases between. CDR3 loop: CASSLGGARNQPQHF. The CDR3 DNA reads as TGTGCCAGCAGTTTGGGAGGGGCCCGCAATCAGCCCCAGCATTTT.

The V call is TRBV27, the J call TRBJ2-1, with 9 positions matching TRBD2. Germline assignment: CDR1 MNHEY and CDR2 SMNVEV (reference sequence). The CDR3 loop spans 16 amino acids. V lost 8 bases to trimming and J lost 8 bases; unmatched junction nucleotides: 16. CDR3 DNA sequence: TGTGCCAGCGGCCCGTCGGGACTAGCCGCCGACGATGAGCAGTTCTTC. Translating gives CASGPSGLAADDEQFF.

The V gene is TRBV28, the J gene TRBJ2-2; the D gene is possibly TRBD2 (6 bases). The V end was cut by 3 bases, the J end by 4 bases, with 12 bases between. Germline values: CDR1 MDHEN, CDR2 SYDVKM. The CDR3 contains 15 residues. The CDR3 DNA reads as TGTGCCAGCAGTTTCCCGGGACTCGCCACCGGGGAGCTGTTTTTT. Protein: CASSFPGLATGELFF.

The V call is TRBV5-1, the J call TRBJ2-1; D is unclear. Germline assignment: CDR1 SGHRS and CDR2 YFSETQ. The CDR3 extends over 11 amino acids. V lost 2 bases and J lost 10, with 7 bases in between. The CDR3 spells CASSFRNEQFF. The CDR3 DNA is TGCGCCAGCAGCTTTAGAAACGAGCAGTTCTTC.

The rearrangement links TRBV5-4 to TRBJ1-2; 7 bases map to TRBD1. This CDR3 comprises 16 residues. Germline loops: CDR1 SGHNT, CDR2 YYREEE (reference sequence). Trimming took 4 bases from V and 0 from J; bases not matched to a gene: 9. The CDR3 sequence: CASSKQKGAANYGYTF. The DNA of the CDR3 is TGTGCCAGCAGCAAGCAAAAGGGGGCAGCTAACTATGGCTACACCTTC.

The rearrangement links TRBV2 to TRBJ2-2; 9 bases are shared with TRBD1. This CDR3 is 16 amino acids long. V trimming: 7 bases; J trimming: 6 bases; junction bases outside the gene matches: 12. The V gene's germline CDR1 is SNHLY and CDR2 FYNNEI. CDR3 loop: CASTRDRVLRAGELFF. The CDR3 nucleotides read TGTGCCAGCACAAGGGACAGGGTTTTAAGGGCCGGGGAGCTGTTTTTT. Filled out from reference TRBV2 and TRBJ2-2, the complete variable domain reads EPEVTQTPSHQVTQMGQEVILRCVPISNHLYFYWYRQILGQKVEFLVSFYNNEISEKSEIFDDQFSVERPDGSNFTLKIRSTKLEDSAMYFCASTRDRVLRAGELFFGEGSRLTVL.

This chain joins TRBV9 and TRBJ2-7, with 10 bases fitting TRBD2. The J segment lost 5 bases and the V segment lost 0 bases, leaving 14 bases of the junction unmatched. The CDR3 has 18 residues. Germline assignment: CDR1 SGDLS and CDR2 YYNGEE. For the CDR3, the DNA is TGTGCCAGCAGCGTAGGGTTTACTAGCGGGATAGTTGAACACGAGCAGTACTTC. Translating gives CASSVGFTSGIVEHEQYF.